The 32 T cell receptor beta chains below all came from one sample that was sequenced in a study of T cell responses to AZD1222 COVID-19 vaccine. Only in-frame clones appear in the TCRdb table, and some are missing; sequencing was by immunoSEQ multiplex PCR. The table includes over 100,000 clones, 93% detected once. The specimen comprised peripheral blood, sampled on day 0 of AZD1222 vaccination. All receptors derive from an adult in good health.

This clone appeared a single time. The rearrangement joins TRBV28 to TRBJ1-5, with D hard to call. V was trimmed by 6 bases and J by 0 bases, leaving 9 bases between them. The CDR3 contains 14 residues. Germline values: CDR1 MDHEN, CDR2 SYDVKM. DNA of the CDR3: TGTGCCAGCAGGGCGAGAGCTAGCAATCAGCCCCAGCATTTT. Amino acids: CASRARASNQPQHF. The variable domain in full, with the rest retrieved from reference TRBV28 and TRBJ1-5, is DVKVTQSSRYLVKRTGEKVFLECVQDMDHENMFWYRQDPGLGLRLIYFSYDVKMKEKGDIPEGYSVSREKKERFSLILESASTNQTSMYLCASRARASNQPQHFGDGTRLSIL.

The rearrangement links TRBV5-1 to TRBJ1-1, with D unresolved. The V gene lost 3 bases and the J gene lost 0 bases, with 9 bases spanning the gap. The CDR3 consists of 14 residues. CDR1 is SGHRS, CDR2 YFSETQ, per germline. Here the CDR3 DNA reads TGCGCCAGCAGCTCCCTTTCGTTGAACACTGAAGCTTTCTTT. Translated: CASSSLSLNTEAFF.

This chain uses TRBV28 with TRBJ2-7; D gene unclear. The CDR3 sequence is 12 residues long. Trimming removed 6 bases from V and 3 bases from J, with 9 bases in between. From germline, CDR1 is MDHEN and CDR2 SYDVKM. The CDR3 bases are TGTGCCAGCAGACCTCATATCTACGAGCAGTACTTC. It yields the protein CASRPHIYEQYF.

V is TRBV5-1 and J is TRBJ2-7; 10 positions match TRBD1. V lost 3 bases, J lost 3 bases, and 15 bases stayed unmatched. This CDR3 is built from 18 residues. The germline V gene has CDR1 SGHRS and CDR2 YFSETQ. CDR3 region: CASSSNPGQGIENYEQYF. The DNA of the CDR3 is TGCGCCAGCAGCTCAAACCCGGGACAGGGGATTGAGAACTACGAGCAGTACTTC.

The V and J genes are TRBV11-2 and TRBJ2-7, with TRBD1 identical over 8 bases. The CDR3 contains 14 residues. V lost 4 bases to trimming and J lost 6 bases; unmatched junction nucleotides: 8. CDR1 and CDR2 from the germline V gene are SGHAT and FQNNGV. As DNA, the CDR3 is TGTGCCAGCAGCTCTCTAATCAGGGGGCGCGAGCAGTACTTC. It encodes CASSSLIRGREQYF. Full variable domain (remainder filled in from reference TRBV11-2 and TRBJ2-7): EAGVAQSPRYKIIEKRQSVAFWCNPISGHATLYWYQQILGQGPKLLIQFQNNGVVDDSQLPKDRFSAERLKGVDSTLKIQPAKLEDSAVYLCASSSLIRGREQYFGPGTRLTVT.

CDR3 sequence reads: CASSLASQIAYEQYF. In DNA, the CDR3 is TGTGCCAGCAGCTTAGCTTCTCAAATAGCCTACGAGCAGTACTTC. The gene calls are TRBV7-2 and TRBJ2-7; D is unresolved. V shed 0 bases and J shed 2 bases, with 11 bases lying between them. CDR3 length: 15 amino acids. Germline V gives CDR1 SGHTA, CDR2 FQGNSA.

This chain uses TRBV10-3 with TRBJ1-2; 10 bases map to TRBD1. The germline V gene has CDR1 ENHRY and CDR2 SYGVKD. J was trimmed by 5 bases and V by 6 bases; bases with no gene match: 0. This CDR3 region has 12 residues. This CDR3 reads CAIRGQGYGYTF. The CDR3 bases are TGTGCCATCAGGGGACAGGGGTATGGCTACACCTTC.

The V call is TRBV7-9, the J call TRBJ2-5, with 8 bases aligning to TRBD1. The germline CDR1 and CDR2 sequences are SEHNR and FQNEAQ (reference sequence). J lost 2 bases, V lost 1 base, and 3 bases had no gene match. The length of the CDR3 is 15 residues. CDR3 amino acids: CASSLGQGIQETQYF. The DNA for the CDR3 is TGTGCCAGCAGCTTAGGACAGGGGATACAAGAGACCCAGTACTTC.

The chain recombines TRBV24-1 with TRBJ2-2; either TRBD1 or TRBD2 may supply D (6 bases each). CDR3 length: 18 amino acids. Trimming cost V 5 bases and J 4 bases, with 22 bases left between them. The germline V gene encodes CDR1 KGHDR and CDR2 SFDVKD. CDR3 DNA: TGTGCCACCAGTGCCGAGCACGGTGGGGGGCAGAGCACCGGGGAGCTGTTTTTT. Protein product: CATSAEHGGGQSTGELFF.

This chain connects TRBV5-1 to TRBJ2-5, with 7 bases identical to TRBD1. The CDR3 runs to 16 residues. V trimming: 0 bases; J trimming: 1 base; junction bases outside the gene matches: 6. Per the germline V gene, CDR1 is SGHRS and CDR2 is YFSETQ. The CDR3 protein is CASSLEGTAFQETQYF. CDR3 in DNA: TGCGCCAGCAGCTTGGAAGGGACAGCTTTCCAAGAGACCCAGTACTTC.

The V gene is TRBV28, the J gene TRBJ1-2; 7 bases agree with TRBD1. The CDR3 covers 13 residues. The V and J ends lost 6 bases and 2 bases, in that order; junction bases with no gene match: 3. CDR1 and CDR2 (germline): MDHEN, SYDVKM. The CDR3 DNA reads TGTGCCAGCAGGGGGGACAGCAACTATGGCTACACCTTC. Amino acid sequence: CASRGDSNYGYTF.

The genes are TRBV6-5 and TRBJ2-1, with D perhaps being TRBD1 or TRBD2 (5 bases each). The CDR3 sequence is 12 residues long. V lost 10 bases, J lost 2 bases, and 9 bases lay in between. Germline values: CDR1 MNHEY, CDR2 SVGAGI. Here the CDR3 reads CATLGPYNEQFF. The CDR3 DNA reads TGTGCCACCCTGGGACCCTACAATGAGCAGTTCTTC.

V and J are TRBV10-3 and TRBJ1-1; D uncertain. V was clipped by 0 bases and J by 5 bases, with 1 base between them. The germline CDR1 and CDR2 sequences are ENHRY and SYGVKD. The CDR3 totals 11 residues. The CDR3 DNA reads as TGTGCCATCAGTGAGTCGACTGAAGCTTTCTTT. It specifies CAISESTEAFF.

The chain has TRBV7-8 and TRBJ2-5, with D possibly being TRBD2 (7 bases). The CDR3 loop spans 16 amino acids. The V end was cut by 3 bases, the J end by 4 bases, with 18 bases between. The germline CDR1 and CDR2 sequences are SGHVS and FQNEAQ. The DNA for the CDR3 is TGTGCCAGCAGCTTTTCAGTGGGAGGGGGATCAGAGACCCAGTACTTC. The encoded protein is CASSFSVGGGSETQYF.

CDR3 loop: CASSSPYAPETQYF. CDR3 nucleotide sequence: TGTGCCAGCAGTTCACCGTACGCACCCGAGACCCAGTACTTC. This chain uses TRBV6-2 or TRBV6-3 with TRBJ2-5; D call uncertain. The germline V and J ends were trimmed by 4 bases and 5 bases, with 14 bases remaining between them. Per the germline V gene, CDR1 is MNHEY and CDR2 is SVGEGT. CDR3 size: 14 residues.

The genes are TRBV18 and TRBJ2-1; D remains unclear. CDR3 length: 16 residues. Germline V gene data show CDR1 as KGHSH and CDR2 as LQKENI. The V and J ends lost 3 bases and 3 bases respectively, with 15 bases between them. Here the CDR3 DNA reads TGTGCCAGCTCACCTTCCCCGGGTGTCAGCTACAATGAGCAGTTCTTC. Translating gives CASSPSPGVSYNEQFF.

The rearrangement links TRBV11-1 to TRBJ2-1; unclear D gene. Germline V gene sequence: CDR1 SGHAT, CDR2 FQDESV (reference sequence). The ends were cut back, 0 bases at V and 3 bases at J, with 3 bases in the middle. The length of the CDR3 is 13 residues. CDR3 in DNA: TGTGCCAGCAGCTTAGCGCGCTACAATGAGCAGTTCTTC. Translated: CASSLARYNEQFF.

This clone has a single count. The J gene is TRBJ2-2, the V gene TRBV18; D perhaps matches TRBD2 (6 bases). The germline V gene has CDR1 KGHSH and CDR2 LQKENI. The germline V and J ends were trimmed by 4 bases and 0 bases, with 12 bases remaining between them. CDR3 length equals 16 residues. The chain's CDR3 is CASSQRVGSNTGELFF. For the CDR3, the DNA is TGTGCCAGCTCACAGCGGGTGGGATCGAACACCGGGGAGCTGTTTTTT.

The chain combines TRBV20-1 with TRBJ1-2, with TRBD1 as a possible D gene (6 bases). Germline-derived CDR1 and CDR2 are DFQATT and SNEGSKA (reference sequence). V was cut by 3 bases and J by 0 bases, with 11 bases left in between. CDR3 size: 14 residues. CDR3 in DNA: TGCAGTGCTAGTTCGACAGGTTCTAACTATGGCTACACCTTC. This encodes CSASSTGSNYGYTF.

The rearrangement joins TRBV7-3 to TRBJ1-1, with D maybe TRBD1 (6 bases). Trimming shortened V by 5 bases and J by 0 bases, and 16 bases separated the two germline ends. Germline-derived CDR1 and CDR2 are SGHTA and FQGTGA. The CDR3 extends over 16 amino acids. The CDR3 DNA reads as TGTGCCAGCAGCCCACGAGCGACAGGCATGAACACTGAAGCTTTCTTT. Translation gives CASSPRATGMNTEAFF.

The chain recombines TRBV18 with TRBJ2-7; TRBD1 aligns across 10 bases. Germline CDR1 is KGHSH and CDR2 is LQKENI. The CDR3 loop spans 15 amino acids. Trimming at V came to 4 bases and at J to 2 bases, leaving 5 bases not matched to a gene. The CDR3 here is CASSQGQGVAYEQYF. The CDR3 DNA follows: TGTGCCAGCTCACAAGGACAGGGGGTGGCCTACGAGCAGTACTTC.

This clone was observed a handful of times. This chain uses TRBV4-3 with TRBJ1-6; D call uncertain. Trimming took 0 bases from V and 9 from J, leaving 9 bases between them. The CDR3 is 14 amino acids. Looked up from germline, CDR1 is LGHNA and CDR2 is YSLEER. This CDR3 reads CASSQDWEGSPLHF. CDR3 sequence (DNA): TGCGCCAGCAGCCAAGATTGGGAAGGTTCACCCCTCCACTTT.

The chain is built from TRBV4-1 and TRBJ2-7, with TRBD1 identical over 8 bases. This CDR3 is 15 amino acids long. Trimming removed 3 bases from V and 6 bases from J; junction bases left unmatched: 10. In germline, CDR1 is MGHRA, CDR2 YSYEKL. CDR3 sequence: CASSQTGASRAEQYF. Written as DNA, the CDR3 is TGCGCCAGCAGCCAGACAGGGGCTTCTAGAGCCGAGCAGTACTTC.

V usage is TRBV24-1 and J usage is TRBJ2-1, with 10 bases that match TRBD1. With 4 bases clipped from V and 10 bases from J, the junction kept 12 bases outside the gene matches. Per the germline V gene, CDR1 is KGHDR and CDR2 is SFDVKD. The CDR3 is 16 amino acids. The CDR3 protein is CATSDPGQGSVREQFF. As DNA, the CDR3 is TGTGCCACCAGTGACCCGGGACAGGGGTCAGTGAGGGAGCAGTTCTTC.

This clone appeared a single time. The genes are TRBV11-3 and TRBJ2-7; D is undetermined. V gave up 4 bases and J gave up 2 bases, with 9 bases separating them. The CDR3 spans 13 residues. Germline CDR1 reads SGHNT; CDR2 reads YENEEA. CDR3 loop: CASSSNLAYEQYF. The CDR3 bases are TGTGCCAGCAGCTCTAACTTGGCCTACGAGCAGTACTTC.

This rearrangement joins TRBV4-3 to TRBJ2-7; a weak D match, TRBD1 (5 bases). With 0 bases removed from V and 2 bases from J, the gap between germline ends came to 11 bases. CDR1 and CDR2 from the germline V gene are LGHNA and YSLEER. The length of the CDR3 is 15 residues. As DNA, the CDR3 is TGCGCCAGCAGCCAAGATCGAAGGGGAACCTACGAGCAGTACTTC. Translation: CASSQDRRGTYEQYF.

The CDR3: CAWSGQYQPQHF. In DNA, the CDR3 is TGTGCCTGGAGTGGCCAGTATCAGCCCCAGCATTTT. The rearrangement uses TRBV30 and TRBJ1-5, with D unresolved. CDR3 length: 12 amino acids. CDR1 is GTSNPN and CDR2 is SVGIG in the germline V gene (reference sequence). Trimming pared 1 base from V and 5 bases from J, leaving 6 bases between.

The chain employs TRBV11-3 and TRBJ1-3; possible D gene TRBD1, 6 bases. CDR1 and CDR2 from the germline V gene are SGHNT and YENEEA. CDR3 length: 15 amino acids. V lost 5 bases and J 3 bases, leaving 14 bases between the germline ends. The CDR3 is CASSNIRDNGNTIYF. CDR3 nucleotides: TGTGCCAGCAGCAACATACGGGACAATGGAAACACCATATATTTT.

The J gene is TRBJ2-7, the V gene TRBV28; D may be TRBD2 (5 bases). The CDR3 length is 15 residues. Trimming cost V 6 bases and J 6 bases, with 21 bases left between them. Germline loops: CDR1 MDHEN, CDR2 SYDVKM. The CDR3 loop reads CASRPLSGIPLEQYF. In nucleotides, the CDR3 is TGTGCCAGCAGGCCCCTCTCCGGGATCCCCCTCGAGCAGTACTTC.

This chain uses TRBV29-1 with TRBJ1-2; D perhaps matches TRBD1 (5 bases). Trimming removed 4 bases at V and 4 bases at J, with 7 bases between. The germline V gene encodes CDR1 SQVTM and CDR2 ANQGSEA. The CDR3 length is 11 residues. DNA of the CDR3: TGCAGCGTTGGGGACGTCTATGGCTACACCTTC. This gives the protein CSVGDVYGYTF.

The CDR3 spells CASSQTRSGYGYTF. The CDR3 coding sequence is TGTGCCAGCAGCCAAACGCGTTCAGGGTATGGCTACACCTTC. The chain has TRBV4-2 and TRBJ1-2; perhaps TRBD1 as D (5 bases). Trimming removed 2 bases at V and 5 bases at J, with 12 bases between. The CDR3 covers 14 residues. Germline loops: CDR1 LGHNA, CDR2 YNFKEQ.

The chain links TRBV7-2 to TRBJ2-2; 7 bases match TRBD2. The V segment lost 3 bases and the J segment 2 bases; nucleotides outside the gene matches: 3. The CDR3 consists of 15 residues. Germline lookup yields CDR1 SGHTA and CDR2 FQGNSA. The CDR3 sequence: CASSLGGVNTGELFF. As DNA, the CDR3 is TGTGCCAGCAGCTTGGGGGGGGTTAACACCGGGGAGCTGTTTTTT.